The rows below give T cell receptor beta chains drawn from one sample of a study of cytotoxic CD8 clonotypes in ibrutinib-treated CLL. Method: immunoSEQ multiplex PCR; TCRdb's copy keeps in-frame clones and lacks some. The repertoire has roughly 130,000 clones, around 93% of them found once; the top ten carry about a tenth. The specimen was PBMCs, collected after 12 months of ibrutinib treatment. These receptors came from a human donor with chronic lymphocytic leukemia. CDR3s include the opening cysteine and the closing phenylalanine or tryptophan. D genes are given only for firm matches. Expanded clones get a size class; other rows say once, few or many, or leave the size out.

J gene,clone size,D gene,V gene,CDR3 DNA,CDR3 protein
TRBJ2-5,once,-,TRBV5-1,TGCGCCAGCAGCGATGGGACGGAGACCCAGTACTTC,CASSDGTETQYF
TRBJ1-2,-,-,TRBV6-5,TGTGCCAGCAGTTACTCTGGGAACCAATATGGCTACACCTTC,CASSYSGNQYGYTF
TRBJ2-5,-,TRBD2,TRBV9,TGTGCCAGCAGCGTAGTGGCTAGCGGGCCCCAAGAGACCCAGTACTTC,CASSVVASGPQETQYF
TRBJ2-7,-,-,TRBV7-9,TGTGCCAGCAGCTTAGAAGGGATTCCAAGCGAGCAGTACTTC,CASSLEGIPSEQYF
TRBJ2-7,few,-,TRBV20-1,TGCAGTGCTGGGGACTCCTACGAGCAGTACTTC,CSAGDSYEQYF
TRBJ2-6,-,-,TRBV11-2,TGTGCCAGCAGCAACGAACCGTCTGGGGCCAACGTCCTGACTTTC,CASSNEPSGANVLTF
TRBJ1-3,-,TRBD1,TRBV27,TGTGCCAGCAGCCCAAGAACTGAGACAGGGGGCCTTGGAAACACCATATATTTT,CASSPRTETGGLGNTIYF
TRBJ2-7,-,TRBD2,TRBV27,TGTGCCAGCAGTTTAAGAAAGGCTAGCGGACCATACGAGCAGTACTTC,CASSLRKASGPYEQYF
TRBJ2-2,-,-,TRBV9,TGTGCCAGCAGCACCCGTCTAGTAGCCGGGGAGCTGTTTTTT,CASSTRLVAGELFF
TRBJ2-1,-,-,TRBV10-3,TGTGCCATCACCTCGGACAAGAACAATGAGCAGTTCTTC,CAITSDKNNEQFF
TRBJ1-5,-,-,TRBV6-5,TGTGCCAGCAGAGTGAGGACAGGCAATCAGCCCCAGCATTTT,CASRVRTGNQPQHF
TRBJ1-4,-,-,TRBV7-6,TGTGCCAGCAGCGGGGGTATTGGTAAAAAACTGTTTTTT,CASSGGIGKKLFF
TRBJ1-4,-,-,TRBV5-1,TGCGCCAGCAGCTTTTCTGGTAGGATTGGGGCAACTAATGAAAAACTGTTTTTT,CASSFSGRIGATNEKLFF
TRBJ2-7,few,-,TRBV30,TGTGCCTGGAGGACGCGTAGGGAAGCCGAGCAGTACTTC,CAWRTRREAEQYF
TRBJ2-7,-,TRBD2,TRBV10-3,TGTGCCACGTTACTAGCGGGAGGGTTCTACGAGCAGTACTTC,CATLLAGGFYEQYF
TRBJ2-1,-,-,TRBV28,TGTGCCAGCAGTACCGAGGGAATCCCGGGGAAGCAGTTCTTC,CASSTEGIPGKQFF
TRBJ2-5,-,TRBD2,TRBV9,TGTGCCAGCAGCTTCCCCCAGGGCGGGGGTGAGACCCAGTACTTC,CASSFPQGGGETQYF
TRBJ2-7,-,TRBD2,TRBV28,TGTGCCGGTGGGGGACTAGGGTCCTACGAGCAGTACTTC,CAGGGLGSYEQYF
TRBJ2-6,-,-,TRBV29-1,TGCAGCGTTGAAGATCGTGTGGCAGGTCTCTCTTCTGGGGCCAACGTCCTGACTTTC,CSVEDRVAGLSSGANVLTF
TRBJ1-5,-,-,TRBV2,TGTGCCAGCAACGGGGGGCCCCAGCCCCAGCATTTT,CASNGGPQPQHF
TRBJ1-2,-,-,TRBV27,TGTGCCAGCAGTCCTAGTCCTACAGTAGCCGTAGGGTATGGCTACACCTTC,CASSPSPTVAVGYGYTF
TRBJ1-5,-,-,TRBV28,TGTGCCAGCAGTTTGGCGCTCCAGGGTGGAGCCCAGCATTTT,CASSLALQGGAQHF
TRBJ1-2,-,-,TRBV28,TGTGCCAGCAGTTTTGGAAACAGGGCGGCAAGCTACACCTTC,CASSFGNRAASYTF
TRBJ1-4,-,-,TRBV7-9,TGTGCCAGCGGCAGGGGTGAGGAAAAACTGTTTTTT,CASGRGEEKLFF
TRBJ2-1,-,TRBD2,TRBV5-1,TGCGCCAGCAGCCGGCGGGGGGACAATGAGCAGTTCTTC,CASSRRGDNEQFF
TRBJ2-1,-,TRBD2,TRBV25-1,TGTGCCAGCAGTGAAGCCAGCGGGAGTTATGAGCAGTTCTTC,CASSEASGSYEQFF
TRBJ2-7,-,TRBD2,TRBV6-5,TGTGCCAGCAGAAGGACTAGTGAAACCTACGAGCAGTACTTC,CASRRTSETYEQYF
TRBJ2-7,once,-,TRBV10-3,TGTGCCATCAGTGAAAATAACAGGGCTAACGAGCAGTACTTC,CAISENNRANEQYF
TRBJ2-1,-,-,TRBV13,TGTGCCAGCAGCTTGGCGAGGGGCGAGTACAATGAGCAGTTCTTC,CASSLARGEYNEQFF
TRBJ2-5,few,TRBD2,TRBV9,TGTGCCAGCAGCGTAGGGGGTAGCGGGGGCCTCCAAGAGACCCAGTACTTC,CASSVGGSGGLQETQYF
TRBJ2-7,-,-,TRBV10-1,TGCGCCAGCAGTGCTGGTCCGTCCAATTTCTACGAGCAGTACTTC,CASSAGPSNFYEQYF
TRBJ1-1,-,TRBD1,TRBV6-6,TGTGCCAGCGGTACGACAGGGGCCTACACTGAAGCTTTCTTT,CASGTTGAYTEAFF
TRBJ2-7,-,TRBD1,TRBV13,TGTGCCAGCAGCCCCGGGACAGGGACCTCCTACGAGCAGTACTTC,CASSPGTGTSYEQYF
TRBJ2-7,few,-,TRBV20-1,TGCAGTGCCAGGAATTTAGACGAGCAGTACTTC,CSARNLDEQYF
TRBJ1-2,-,-,TRBV27,TGTGCCAGCAGTTTATACGGGACGGCCGAAAACTATGGCTACACCTTC,CASSLYGTAENYGYTF
TRBJ1-2,-,TRBD1,TRBV18,TGTGCCAGCTCATCGTCTCGGGACAGTAACTATGGCTACACCTTC,CASSSSRDSNYGYTF
TRBJ2-1,-,TRBD2,TRBV7-2,TGTGCCAGCAGCCCGACCCCCTTGACTAGCGGGAGCTCTTATGAGCAGTTCTTC,CASSPTPLTSGSSYEQFF
TRBJ2-7,-,-,TRBV4-3,TGCGCCAGCAGCCAAGATAGCGGCACTCTACTATACGAGCAGTACTTC,CASSQDSGTLLYEQYF
TRBJ1-4,-,-,TRBV6-6,TGTGCCAGCAGTTACGAGAGTAATGAAAAACTGTTTTTT,CASSYESNEKLFF
TRBJ2-7,-,TRBD1,TRBV27,TGTGCCAGCAGTTCAAGGACAGGGGGCTCTTACGAGCAGTACTTC,CASSSRTGGSYEQYF
TRBJ2-7,once,TRBD1,TRBV10-3,TGTGCCATCAGTGAGGGGACAGGGAGTATCTACGAGCAGTACTTC,CAISEGTGSIYEQYF
TRBJ2-7,-,TRBD1,TRBV5-1,TGCGCCAGCAGCTTGGGACAGGGGACCGAGCAGTACTTC,CASSLGQGTEQYF
TRBJ2-7,-,-,TRBV7-8,TGTGCCAGCAGCTTGAAGAGGGGCCTTTCCTACGAGCAGTACTTC,CASSLKRGLSYEQYF
TRBJ2-7,-,-,TRBV9,TGTGCCAGCAGCGTAGCTGGGGACGGGACCTACGAGCAGTACTTC,CASSVAGDGTYEQYF
TRBJ2-1,-,TRBD2,TRBV5-1,TGCGCCAGCAGCTTTTCTCTAGCGGGAGTCTACAATGAGCAGTTCTTC,CASSFSLAGVYNEQFF
TRBJ2-7,once,-,TRBV14,TGTGCCAGCAGTCCGAGATTTAGCGGACCCTACGAGCAGTACTTC,CASSPRFSGPYEQYF
TRBJ1-6,-,-,TRBV25-1,TGTGCCAGCAGTGAACAGGGTTCACCCCTCCACTTT,CASSEQGSPLHF
TRBJ2-2,once,-,TRBV6-1,TGTGCCAGCAGTGAGAGTCCGAACACCGGGGAGCTGTTTTTT,CASSESPNTGELFF
TRBJ2-3,-,TRBD2,TRBV14,TGTGCCAGCAGCCAATTACCTAGCGGCCGATCTAGCACAGATACGCAGTATTTT,CASSQLPSGRSSTDTQYF
TRBJ1-1,-,-,TRBV28,TGTGCCAGCAGTTTCCGGGGAATGAACACTGAAGCTTTCTTT,CASSFRGMNTEAFF
TRBJ2-1,once,-,TRBV14,TGTGCCAGCAGCGGCCGGGACAAGGGTTTGAATGAGCAGTTCTTC,CASSGRDKGLNEQFF
TRBJ2-7,-,-,TRBV19,TGTGCCAGTAGTATGGCGCTAGCTTCCTACGAGCAGTACTTC,CASSMALASYEQYF
TRBJ2-7,-,TRBD2,TRBV9,TGTGCCAGCAGCGTAGTTCCTAGCGGTGGTTCCAACGAGCAGTACTTC,CASSVVPSGGSNEQYF
TRBJ2-5,once,TRBD1,TRBV19,TGTGCCAGTGGGGGACAGCGCGTTGAGACCCAGTACTTC,CASGGQRVETQYF
TRBJ2-1,-,-,TRBV10-2,TGCGCCAGCAGTGATGGCTATGCGGCCTACAATGAGCAGTTCTTC,CASSDGYAAYNEQFF
TRBJ2-7,-,TRBD2,TRBV7-2,TGTGCCAGCAGCATGTGGGACTATACCTACGAGCAGTACTTC,CASSMWDYTYEQYF
TRBJ2-5,-,TRBD2,TRBV2,TGTGCCAGCAGCCCACTAGGCGGTAGCGGGAGAGAGACCCAGTACTTC,CASSPLGGSGRETQYF